This T cell receptor beta chain was identified in a study of cytomegalovirus exposure and HLA in healthy donors. Trimming removed 5 bases from V and 5 bases from J; junction bases left unmatched: 7. This CDR3 has 15 residues. CDR1 and CDR2 from the germline V gene are SEHNR and FQNEAQ (reference sequence). Amplification used 60 Vbeta primers and 13 Jbeta primers. The protocol was immunoSEQ multiplex PCR, while the TCRdb copy is restricted to in-frame clones and leaves out a portion. The data show 200,000 to 250,000 clones, roughly 80% seen once. Regarding the study as a whole: There were a few CMV-associated chains whose specificity for CMV antigens was confirmed in vitro. The authors later found most CMV-associated TCR beta chains appeared HLA-restricted.

The table lists this clone with a count of one. Its target is unknown. This chain connects TRBV7-9 to TRBJ2-5; 11 bases line up with TRBD2. The TCR originated in a male donor in good health and CMV-seronegative. The specimen was PBMCs. CDR3 in DNA: TGTGCCAGCAGCCGAATAGCGGGGGGGGGCGAGACCCAGTACTTC. The encoded protein is CASSRIAGGGETQYF. The full variable domain, in which reference TRBV7-9 and TRBJ2-5 provide the parts outside the CDR3, is DTGVSQNPRHKITKRGQNVTFRCDPISEHNRLYWYRQTLGQGPEFLTYFQNEAQLEKSRLLSDRFSAERPKGSFSTLEIQRTEQGDSAMYLCASSRIAGGGETQYFGPGTRLLVL.